Listed below are T cell receptor beta chains from one sample, sequenced in a study of OX40 agonist ivuxolimab in advanced cancers. Using immunoSEQ multiplex PCR, the repertoire was profiled, and TCRdb retains in-frame clones only, with some absent. The sample has about 40,000 clones, around 89% seen once. The specimen comprised CD4+ or CD8+ T cells sorted from blood, sampled in a trial of the OX40 agonist ivuxolimab. All receptors derive from an adult with an advanced solid tumor such as melanoma, head and neck, liver or kidney cancer. The CDR3 runs from the conserved cysteine through the conserved F or W. The D gene is left open where the match is weak. Expanded clones get a size class; other rows say once, few or many, or leave the size out.

TRBV11-2	TRBD1	TRBJ2-1	.	CASSPGQGLDNEQFF	TGTGCCAGCAGCCCAGGACAGGGTCTCGACAATGAGCAGTTCTTC
TRBV28	TRBD1	TRBJ1-5	.	CASRGQGAGYSNQPQHF	TGTGCCAGCAGAGGACAGGGGGCAGGGTATAGCAATCAGCCCCAGCATTTT
TRBV6-5	.	TRBJ2-5	.	CASSYNGETQYF	TGTGCCAGCAGCTATAATGGGGAGACCCAGTACTTC
TRBV4-1	TRBD2	TRBJ2-1	few	CASSQESGTSGRVEQFF	TGCGCCAGCAGCCAAGAAAGCGGGACTAGCGGGAGAGTTGAGCAGTTCTTC
TRBV11-1	TRBD1	TRBJ2-7	once	CASRPGTGNHEQYF	TGTGCCAGCAGACCCGGGACAGGGAACCACGAGCAGTACTTC
TRBV4-1	.	TRBJ2-7	few	CASSQDIAYEQYF	TGCGCCAGCAGCCAAGATATAGCCTACGAGCAGTACTTC
TRBV11-3	.	TRBJ1-4	.	CASSLDKAMANEKLFF	TGTGCCAGCAGCTTAGACAAGGCGATGGCTAATGAAAAACTGTTTTTT
TRBV6-6	TRBD1	TRBJ2-7	.	CASSIQGAAGEQYF	TGTGCCAGCAGTATACAGGGGGCGGCGGGCGAGCAGTACTTC
TRBV6-5	.	TRBJ2-1	many	CASSPQDWDEQFF	TGTGCCAGCAGCCCGCAGGATTGGGATGAGCAGTTCTTC
TRBV7-9	.	TRBJ2-3	.	CASSLVASPTQYF	TGTGCCAGCAGCTTAGTTGCTAGTCCCACGCAGTATTTT
TRBV6-5	.	TRBJ1-1	.	CASSYRGHMVEAFF	TGTGCCAGCAGTTACCGGGGACACATGGTTGAAGCTTTCTTT
TRBV29-1	TRBD1	TRBJ1-2	.	CSAGDSGGYTF	TGCAGCGCCGGGGACAGTGGGGGCTACACCTTC
TRBV19	.	TRBJ2-3	.	CASSIGGSSTDTQYF	TGTGCCAGTAGTATCGGGGGATCAAGCACAGATACGCAGTATTTT
TRBV7-9	.	TRBJ1-1	.	CASSFASGGPNTEAFF	TGTGCCAGCAGCTTTGCAAGTGGAGGGCCGAACACTGAAGCTTTCTTT
TRBV9	.	TRBJ2-3	.	CASSPGRATDTQYF	TGTGCCAGCAGCCCAGGACGCGCCACAGATACGCAGTATTTT
TRBV5-5	.	TRBJ1-2	.	CASSPGDTHTF	TGTGCCAGCAGCCCTGGAGATACCCACACCTTC
TRBV7-9	.	TRBJ1-2	.	CASSYGTDNYGYTF	TGTGCCAGCAGCTACGGGACGGACAACTATGGCTACACCTTC
TRBV19	.	TRBJ1-5	.	CARRVDGGVNNQPQHF	TGTGCCAGGCGGGTCGACGGGGGGGTTAACAATCAGCCCCAGCATTTT
TRBV5-3	TRBD2	TRBJ2-5	.	CAGSLGLAGGETQYF	TGTGCCGGAAGCTTGGGACTAGCGGGAGGGGAGACCCAGTACTTC
TRBV5-6	.	TRBJ1-1	.	CASSFGDTEAFF	TGTGCCAGCAGCTTTGGGGACACTGAAGCTTTCTTT
TRBV9	.	TRBJ2-7	medium-sized	CASSVQGGLNEQYF	TGTGCCAGCAGCGTACAGGGGGGACTGAACGAGCAGTACTTC
TRBV19	TRBD1	TRBJ2-1	.	CASTLTGDPYNEQFF	TGTGCCAGTACCCTGACAGGGGACCCCTACAATGAGCAGTTCTTC
TRBV6-4	TRBD2	TRBJ2-1	.	CASSNGLAGNEQFF	TGTGCCAGCAGTAACGGACTAGCCGGCAATGAGCAGTTCTTC
TRBV19	.	TRBJ2-1	once	CASSIVSGPNEQFF	TGTGCCAGTAGTATAGTATCAGGCCCCAATGAGCAGTTCTTC
TRBV6-4	.	TRBJ2-5	few	CASSEWPQETQYF	TGTGCCAGCAGTGAATGGCCCCAAGAGACCCAGTACTTC
TRBV25-1	.	TRBJ2-1	.	CASSEGEDYNEQFF	TGTGCCAGCAGTGAAGGGGAGGACTACAATGAGCAGTTCTTC
TRBV6-1	.	TRBJ1-2	few	CASSEAGWQVNYGYTF	TGTGCCAGCAGTGAAGCAGGATGGCAGGTGAACTATGGCTACACCTTC
TRBV10-1	.	TRBJ2-3	once	CASSVTETDTQYF	TGCGCCAGCAGTGTTACAGAAACAGATACGCAGTATTTT
TRBV4-1	.	TRBJ2-7	.	CASSPWQGGYEQYF	TGCGCCAGCAGCCCATGGCAAGGTGGATACGAGCAGTACTTC
TRBV4-2	TRBD1	TRBJ1-1	.	CASTPGQDKEAFF	TGTGCCAGCACCCCGGGACAGGACAAAGAAGCTTTCTTT
TRBV6-1	.	TRBJ2-2	.	CASYNWGNTGELFF	TGTGCCAGCTATAATTGGGGGAACACCGGGGAGCTGTTTTTT
TRBV30	.	TRBJ2-7	.	CAWGDNTYEQYF	TGTGCCTGGGGGGACAACACCTACGAGCAGTACTTC
TRBV28	TRBD2	TRBJ2-3	.	CASSDPAGGTDTQYF	TGTGCCAGCAGTGACCCCGCGGGAGGTACAGATACGCAGTATTTT
TRBV6-1	.	TRBJ2-2	.	CASSEWNTGELFF	TGTGCCAGCAGTGAATGGAACACCGGGGAGCTGTTTTTT
TRBV13	.	TRBJ1-2	.	CASSPASNYGYTF	TGTGCCAGCAGCCCAGCCTCTAACTATGGCTACACCTTC
TRBV30	.	TRBJ2-1	.	CAWGLGRNEQFF	TGTGCCTGGGGGCTGGGGCGGAATGAGCAGTTCTTC
TRBV27	.	TRBJ1-2	.	CASSRGSNYGYTF	TGTGCCAGCAGCCGTGGGTCTAACTATGGCTACACCTTC
TRBV14	TRBD2	TRBJ2-5	.	CASSQEFAGEWETQYF	TGTGCCAGCAGCCAAGAATTCGCGGGAGAGTGGGAGACCCAGTACTTC
TRBV7-2	.	TRBJ2-7	.	CASSLGTVYEQYF	TGTGCCAGCAGCTTAGGGACAGTCTACGAGCAGTACTTC
TRBV27	TRBD2	TRBJ2-7	.	CASSFSGGPLYEQYF	TGTGCCAGCAGTTTTTCGGGGGGGCCCTTGTACGAGCAGTACTTC
TRBV5-1	TRBD1	TRBJ1-2	.	CASSSVEPGQGGYGYTF	TGCGCCAGCAGTTCTGTAGAACCGGGACAGGGGGGTTATGGCTACACCTTC
TRBV6-5	.	TRBJ1-1	.	CASSEWALNTEAFF	TGTGCCAGCAGTGAATGGGCATTAAACACTGAAGCTTTCTTT
TRBV28	TRBD2	TRBJ2-5	once	CASSLGTSVQETQYF	TGTGCCAGCAGTCTCGGGACTAGCGTCCAAGAGACCCAGTACTTC
TRBV9	.	TRBJ2-2	few	CASSLYSSANTGELFF	TGTGCCAGCAGCCTTTACTCAAGTGCGAACACCGGGGAGCTGTTTTTT
TRBV6-5	.	TRBJ2-7	.	CASSYGGATSEQYF	TGTGCCAGCAGTTACGGGGGCGCGACAAGCGAGCAGTACTTC
TRBV2	TRBD1	TRBJ2-7	.	CASSESLGQGTSYEQYF	TGTGCCAGCAGTGAATCCTTAGGACAGGGTACTAGCTACGAGCAGTACTTC
TRBV5-6	.	TRBJ1-1	.	CASSYGQEAFF	TGTGCCAGCAGCTACGGACAGGAAGCTTTCTTT
TRBV9	TRBD1	TRBJ1-2	.	CASSVAGQGLYGYTF	TGTGCCAGCAGCGTAGCCGGACAGGGGCTCTATGGCTACACCTTC
TRBV6-1	TRBD2	TRBJ2-5	.	CASSEEETSGRVGAETQYF	TGTGCCAGCAGTGAAGAGGAGACTAGCGGGAGAGTAGGTGCAGAGACCCAGTACTTC
TRBV7-9	.	TRBJ2-3	.	CASSSASGYGTDTQYF	TGTGCCAGCAGCTCTGCCTCCGGGTACGGCACAGATACGCAGTATTTT
TRBV6-1	TRBD1	TRBJ2-7	.	CAISGSGRGIPYEQYF	TGTGCCATCAGTGGGTCGGGCAGGGGGATTCCCTACGAGCAGTACTTC
TRBV11-2	.	TRBJ2-7	.	CASSLDLMRGSYEQYF	TGTGCCAGCAGCTTAGATCTGATGCGGGGTTCCTACGAGCAGTACTTC
TRBV7-8	TRBD1	TRBJ1-2	once	CASSLMVGYRGIENGYTF	TGTGCCAGCAGCTTGATGGTGGGGTACAGGGGAATCGAAAATGGCTACACCTTC
TRBV18	.	TRBJ1-4	.	CASSPQEGSLATNEKLFF	TGTGCCAGCTCACCACAGGAGGGAAGCCTTGCAACTAATGAAAAACTGTTTTTT
TRBV27	.	TRBJ1-1	.	CATRTANTEAFF	TGTGCCACCAGGACAGCGAACACTGAAGCTTTCTTT
TRBV28	.	TRBJ1-2	.	CASSWVTTNYGYTF	TGTGCCAGCAGTTGGGTGACCACTAACTATGGCTACACCTTC
TRBV11-3	.	TRBJ2-2	.	CASSLVGGETGELFF	TGTGCCAGCAGCTTAGTAGGTGGGGAGACCGGGGAGCTGTTTTTT
TRBV11-1	.	TRBJ2-7	.	CASSSLHYEQYF	TGTGCCAGCAGCTCCTTGCACTACGAGCAGTACTTC
TRBV7-6	.	TRBJ2-3	.	CASSLRGSTDTQYF	TGTGCCAGCAGCTTAAGGGGGAGCACAGATACGCAGTATTTT
TRBV28	.	TRBJ2-7	few	CASSSPDSYEQYF	TGTGCCAGCAGTAGCCCAGATTCCTACGAGCAGTACTTC